The present T cell receptor (beta chain) was sequenced within a study of T-cell memory formation after mild COVID-19. V trimming: 0 bases; J trimming: 3 bases; junction bases outside the gene matches: 3. The CDR3 consists of 16 residues. Germline V gives CDR1 MNHEY, CDR2 SVGAGI. Sample barcodes and UMIs were carried by the TCR alpha and TCR beta cDNA libraries that 5'RACE generated with constant-segment primers. TCRdb itself ran the 5' RACE reads through MiXCR, one entry per CDR3 protein. The sample records 300,000 to 400,000 distinct CDR3 sequences, about 15% being singletons. J is TRBJ2-7 and V is TRBV6-5, with TRBD2 matching 12 bases. Sequenced input: PBMCs or a T cell subset sorted from them (not recorded which). This receptor was identified in a man between 18 and 35 years old who had mild COVID-19 (a few samples of this study predate the infection). Cell type and time point are not known. As DNA, the CDR3 is TGTGCCAGCAGTTACTCACTAGCGGGGGGATACTACGAGCAGTACTTC. It is translated as CASSYSLAGGYYEQYF.